This TCR beta chain derives from a study of blood T cells in healthy people across ages. A second PCR of about 6 to 12 cycles used a sample-barcoded 5' primer and a J-beta primer mix. Sequencing yielded, for each sample, at least 2.5 million paired-end reads carrying CDR3. TCRdb redid the calling of the 5' RACE reads with MiXCR, one entry per CDR3 protein. The profile shows about 1.8 million distinct CDR3 sequences, roughly 52% of them singletons. As concerns this clonotype: The antigen remains unidentified.

The authors isolated at least 6.5 million PBMCs per sample. General observations from the study: PBMCs went unsorted, and a conclusive naive versus antigen-experienced comparison was therefore prevented.

Germline CDR1 is LGHNA and CDR2 is YNFKEQ. J lost 5 bases, V lost 4 bases, and 13 bases had no gene match. CDR3 length: 17 amino acids. The TCR originated in a woman aged 40-49 years in good health. The sequencing sample was made of blood. This sequence joins TRBV4-2 and TRBJ2-5; TRBD2 matches at 10 bases. The chain's CDR3 is CASSPFTSGTNGETQYF. CDR3 sequence (DNA): TGTGCCAGCAGCCCGTTCACTAGCGGGACGAATGGGGAGACCCAGTACTTC.